The sequence of this TCR beta chain was determined in a study of shared T cell receptors in the human thymus. The data were produced by immunoSEQ multiplex PCR, yet TCRdb's version contains in-frame clones alone and is incomplete. This sample yields 700,000 or so clones, of which 70% to 90% are seen a single time; more than 0.008% belongs to the top ten. The CDR3 extends over 17 amino acids. V was cut by 0 bases and J by 12 bases, with 23 bases left in between. Germline values: CDR1 SNHLY, CDR2 FYNNEI. Separately, the same data were catalogued under a study of human thymus T cells. From that study: Infants served as donors; they were healthy and Finnish and were having corrective surgery for congenital heart defects. Resections that were taken during corrective heart surgery supplied the thymus tissue. Both thymic and peripheral blood repertoires showed apparently biased V and J usage. What related research reported was that thymic repertoires overlapped highly among unrelated individuals.

Specimen: thymocytes. This TCR derives from a girl in the first two years of life with a congenital heart defect. V usage is TRBV2 and J usage is TRBJ1-4; D call uncertain. The chain's CDR3 is CASSEARWDGRRFELFF. CDR3 in DNA: TGTGCCAGCAGTGAAGCGCGATGGGATGGGCGGAGGTTCGAACTGTTTTTT.